A single T cell receptor (beta chain) is shown here with its context. This CDR3 contains 14 residues. V was clipped by 5 bases and J by 4 bases, with 14 bases between them. Germline assignment: CDR1 KGHSH and CDR2 LQKENI. The data belong to a study of blood T cell repertoires in COVID-19. Study-wide context: Sites across the United States, Italy and Spain contributed samples from acute and convalescent COVID-19. Sample material is recorded as cDNA or gDNA derived from T cells, B-cell-depleted T cells, or PBMCs.

Sequencing used immunoSEQ multiplex PCR; TCRdb keeps in-frame clones, though not all of them. The sample lists 360,000 or so clones; nearly 90% were seen once. The TCR sequence derives from a man between 18 and 29 years old with active or convalescent COVID-19. This chain uses TRBV18 with TRBJ1-2; a possible D gene is TRBD1 (5 bases). Sequencing was performed on peripheral blood. The chain's CDR3 is CASSSTDSTYGYTF. CDR3 bases: TGTGCCAGCTCATCCACCGACAGCACCTATGGCTACACCTTC.